These 23 T cell receptor beta chains were sequenced from one sample in a study of regulatory T cells in long-lasting Graves disease. Time point here: persistent/refractory GD, antithyroid drugs over 5 years with positive TRAb. PBMC RNA served as the TCR library source. Arm-PCR of CDR3 regions and iRepertoire HTBI primers were the basis on which TCR beta libraries were built. MiXCR, run by TCRdb on the multiplex PCR reads, gives a single entry per CDR3 protein. The sample holds more than 650,000 distinct CDR3 sequences, about 32% seen once. The sequenced sample was peripheral blood mononuclear cells (PBMCs), obtained when the disease was refractory, from a patient treated with antithyroid drugs. These receptors all stem from a female donor with Graves disease.

This clonotype was counted ten times or more. The junction does not match germline at one end; this may be a read error. This chain joins TRBV5-1 and TRBJ2-2, with a possible D match to TRBD1 (5 bases). The germline V gene encodes CDR1 SGHRS and CDR2 YFSETQ. CDR3 size: 14 residues. The CDR3 sequence is CASSLGQATGELFF. The CDR3 nucleotides are TGTGCCAGCAGCTTGGGGCAGGCCACCGGGGAGCTGTTTTTT. The variable domain in full, with the rest retrieved from reference TRBV5-1 and TRBJ2-2, is KAGVTQTPRYLIKTRGQQVTLSCSPISGHRSVSWYQQTPGQGLQFLFEYFSETQRNKGNFPGRFSGRQFSNSRSEMNVSTLELGDSALYLCASSLGQATGELFFGEGSRLTVL.

The V call is TRBV5-1, the J call TRBJ2-3; 10 nucleotides line up with TRBD2. This CDR3 has 16 residues. J was trimmed by 3 bases and V by 1 base; bases with no gene match: 5. Germline CDR1 reads SGHRS; CDR2 reads YFSETQ. The DNA for the CDR3 is TGCGCCAGCAGCTTGCCTAGCGGGAGCGGGACAGATACGCAGTATTTT. Its translation is CASSLPSGSGTDTQYF.

This chain joins TRBV3-1 and TRBJ1-2; a possible D gene is TRBD1 (5 bases). The CDR3 extends over 14 amino acids. CDR1 and CDR2 (germline): LGHDT, YNNKEL (reference sequence). Trimming took 3 bases from V and 5 from J, leaving 13 bases between them. The DNA for the CDR3 is TGTGCCAGCAGCCACTCGGGACGGAGTTATGGCTACACCTTC. It codes for CASSHSGRSYGYTF.

The V and J genes are TRBV20-1 and TRBJ1-5; D gene ambiguous. V lost 2 bases, J lost 6 bases, and 14 bases lay in between. The CDR3 extends over 14 amino acids. CDR1 is DFQATT, CDR2 SNEGSKA, per germline (reference sequence). In DNA form, the CDR3 reads TGCAGTGCTAGACCGCAGGATTGGACTCAGCCCCAGCATTTT. Its translation: CSARPQDWTQPQHF.

V gene TRBV19 combines with J gene TRBJ1-2; maybe TRBD1 (5 bases). Germline assignment: CDR1 LNHDA and CDR2 SQIVND (reference sequence). The V and J ends lost 1 base and 4 bases respectively, with 13 bases between them. This CDR3 contains 15 residues. The CDR3 sequence is CASSIAHRSFYGYTF. The CDR3 DNA is TGTGCCAGTAGTATAGCCCACAGGAGTTTCTATGGCTACACCTTC.

The chain carries TRBV29-1 and TRBJ1-1; D uncertain. This CDR3 is built from 11 residues. V was pared by 6 bases and J by 4 bases, with 9 bases between. Germline V gene lookup returns CDR1 SQVTM and CDR2 ANQGSEA. Here the CDR3 reads CSVAASTEAFF. The DNA of the CDR3 is TGCAGCGTCGCGGCAAGCACTGAAGCTTTCTTT.

V and J are TRBV18 and TRBJ1-1; 8 nucleotides match TRBD1. Germline-derived CDR1 and CDR2 are KGHSH and LQKENI. The CDR3 has 14 residues. J was trimmed by 1 base and V by 6 bases; bases with no gene match: 4. CDR3 region: CASSWTGQNTEAFF. The CDR3 DNA follows: TGTGCCAGCTCTTGGACAGGGCAGAACACTGAAGCTTTCTTT.

The chain recombines TRBV5-6 with TRBJ1-5; 9 bases are shared with TRBD1. The CDR3 totals 17 residues. V shed 4 bases, J shed 0 bases, and the junction held 8 bases outside the gene matches. Germline loops: CDR1 SGHDT, CDR2 YYEEEE. CDR3 in DNA: TGTGCCAGCAGCCCACAGGGGGCGAGAGATAGCAATCAGCCCCAGCATTTT. Protein product: CASSPQGARDSNQPQHF.

The chain links TRBV29-1 to TRBJ1-5, with 7 bases matching TRBD1. Per the germline V gene, CDR1 is SQVTM and CDR2 is ANQGSEA. The junction had 10 bases not matched to a gene; V was cut back by 5 bases and J by 6 bases. The CDR3 extends over 14 amino acids. CDR3 sequence (DNA): TGCAGCGTTTCCGGGACAGATTTTGGTCAGCCCCAGCATTTT. It is translated as CSVSGTDFGQPQHF. The full variable domain, rest sourced from reference TRBV29-1 and TRBJ1-5, is SAVISQKPSRDICQRGTSLTIQCQVDSQVTMMFWYRQQPGQSLTLIATANQGSEATYESGFVIDKFPISRPNLTFSTLTVSNMSPEDSSIYLCSVSGTDFGQPQHFGDGTRLSIL.

This clonotype was seen a handful of times. An end of the junction does not agree with germline; a read error may underlie this. The chain couples TRBV7-9 to TRBJ1-1, with D tentatively TRBD1 (5 bases). The CDR3 has 14 amino acids. In germline, CDR1 is SEHNR, CDR2 FQNEAQ (reference sequence). CDR3 sequence: CASSQGLRNAEAFF. The CDR3 DNA reads as TGTGCCAGCAGCCAGGGACTCCGGAACGCTGAAGCTTTCTTT.

This clonotype was recorded at least ten times. This chain links TRBV12-3 or TRBV12-4 with TRBJ1-2; 8 bases are shared with TRBD1. Unmatched junction bases numbered 3, after V lost 6 bases and J lost 3 bases. The CDR3 is made up of 13 amino acids. The CDR3 nucleotides read TGTGCCAGCAGATCGACAGGGGACTATGGCTACACCTTC. Translation: CASRSTGDYGYTF.

The chain links TRBV6-1 to TRBJ2-2; D unclear. Trimming left V 6 bases short and J 0 bases short, with 17 bases between. Germline CDR1 MNHNS, CDR2 SASEGT. CDR3 length equals 17 residues. The CDR3 sequence: CASREPTRGANTGELFF. The CDR3 DNA follows: TGTGCCAGCAGGGAACCCACTCGCGGCGCGAACACCGGGGAGCTGTTTTTT.

The rearrangement links TRBV10-3 to TRBJ1-1, with a weak D call TRBD1 (6 bases). The CDR3 length is 14 residues. The V gene lost 0 bases and the J gene lost 4 bases, with 9 bases spanning the gap. Per germline, CDR1 ENHRY and CDR2 SYGVKD. The CDR3 reads CAISESGGATEAFF. CDR3 nucleotides: TGTGCCATCAGTGAGTCTGGGGGGGCCACTGAAGCTTTCTTT.

This clonotype turned up a few times. The chain employs TRBV11-2 and TRBJ2-7; D might be TRBD1 or TRBD2, each matching 5 bases. The V and J ends lost 5 bases and 3 bases respectively, with 26 bases between them. Germline values: CDR1 SGHAT, CDR2 FQNNGV. CDR3 size: 18 residues. The DNA of the CDR3 is TGTGCCAGCAGCGACACCGACGGGGAGCGCGAGGGGAACTACGAGCAGTACTTC. Amino acids: CASSDTDGEREGNYEQYF. The full variable domain, with the rest looked up from reference TRBV11-2 and TRBJ2-7, is EAGVAQSPRYKIIEKRQSVAFWCNPISGHATLYWYQQILGQGPKLLIQFQNNGVVDDSQLPKDRFSAERLKGVDSTLKIQPAKLEDSAVYLCASSDTDGEREGNYEQYFGPGTRLTVT.

The chain is built from TRBV6-2 or TRBV6-3 and TRBJ2-7, with a tentative D call TRBD2 (5 bases). Germline V gene data show CDR1 as MNHEY and CDR2 as SVGEGT. With 8 bases removed from V and 5 bases from J, the gap between germline ends came to 16 bases. This CDR3 comprises 13 residues. The CDR3 reads CASSAAELDEQYF. The CDR3 DNA is TGTGCCAGCTCAGCGGCAGAATTAGACGAGCAGTACTTC.

In regard to this clonotype: Just one base apart from a much larger clone, this may be a read error. This sequence joins TRBV2 and TRBJ2-7; D possibly corresponds to TRBD1 (6 bases). The V gene lost 5 bases and the J gene lost 6 bases, with 14 bases spanning the gap. CDR1 and CDR2 from the germline V gene are SNHLY and FYNNEI. This CDR3 region has 13 residues. This CDR3 reads CASSSTGLCEQYF. Written as DNA, the CDR3 is TGTGCCAGCAGTTCGACAGGCCTATGCGAGCAGTACTTC. The full variable domain, in which reference TRBV2 and TRBJ2-7 provide the parts outside the CDR3, is EPEVTQTPSHQVTQMGQEVILRCVPISNHLYFYWYRQILGQKVEFLVSFYNNEISEKSEIFDDQFSVERPDGSNFTLKIRSTKLEDSAMYFCASSSTGLCEQYFGPGTRLTVT.

Comments on this clonotype: A much more abundant neighbour one base away suggests this may be a read error. V gene TRBV15 combines with J gene TRBJ2-7; 8 nucleotides match TRBD2. This CDR3 contains 14 residues. The V segment lost 5 bases and the J segment 3 bases; nucleotides outside the gene matches: 6. CDR1 is LNHNV, CDR2 YYDKDF, per germline (reference sequence). In nucleotides, the CDR3 is TGTGCCACCAGCTTAAGGGCGGGAGGCTACGAGCAGTACTTC. Protein product: CATSLRAGGYEQYF. The full variable domain, with the rest looked up from reference TRBV15 and TRBJ2-7, is DAMVIQNPRYQVTQFGKPVTLSCSQTLNHNVMYWYQQKSSQAPKLLFHYYDKDFNNEADTPDNFQSRRPNTSFCFLDIRSPGLGDTAMYLCATSLRAGGYEQYFGPGTRLTVT.

This clonotype was recorded a few times. The genes are TRBV28 and TRBJ1-1, with D maybe TRBD1 (5 bases). The CDR3 runs 16 residues. Germline CDR1 reads MDHEN; CDR2 reads SYDVKM. The V gene lost 6 bases and the J gene lost 0 bases, with 17 bases spanning the gap. The CDR3 loop is CASSLEGNRMNTEAFF. DNA for the CDR3: TGTGCCAGCAGCTTAGAAGGGAACAGGATGAACACTGAAGCTTTCTTT.

This chain connects TRBV12-5 to TRBJ1-3; TRBD1 might be the D (6 bases). Germline lookup yields CDR1 LGHNT and CDR2 FRNRAP. The length of the CDR3 is 13 residues. Trimming took off 6 bases at V and 4 bases at J, with 10 bases between the two ends. The DNA of the CDR3 is TGTGCTAGTGGCCTTACAGGGGGAAACACCATATATTTT. Its protein is CASGLTGGNTIYF.

To note about this clonotype: This may stem from a read error, because a much larger clone lies one nucleotide away. The V gene is TRBV2, the J gene TRBJ2-5; the D gene is possibly TRBD1 (5 bases). Trimming pared 3 bases from V and 10 bases from J, leaving 21 bases between. There are 15 residues in the CDR3. Germline V gene sequence: CDR1 SNHLY, CDR2 FYNNEI. The CDR3 DNA sequence: TGTGCCAGCAGTGATGTACAGGCACTAAGAAGGAGCCAGTACTTC. Protein sequence: CASSDVQALRRSQYF.

The chain is built from TRBV25-1 and TRBJ1-4, with 9 nucleotides matching TRBD1. The trim removed 4 bases at V and 5 bases at J, leaving 2 bases unmatched. The CDR3 spans 14 residues. Germline V lookup: CDR1 MGHDK, CDR2 SYGVNS. The CDR3 DNA sequence: TGTGCCAGCAGTGGGGACAGGGCAAATGAAAAACTGTTTTTT. Residues: CASSGDRANEKLFF.

Worth noting for this clonotype: A read error is possible here, since a much larger clone lies one base away. The chain employs TRBV27 and TRBJ1-2, with a possible D match to TRBD1 (5 bases). CDR1 is MNHEY, CDR2 SMNVEV, per germline (reference sequence). This CDR3 comprises 16 residues. CDR3 sequence: CATSLRGSGGNQGYTF. DNA of the CDR3: TGTGCCACCAGTTTAAGGGGAAGCGGAGGAAATCAAGGCTACACCTTC.

This clonotype showed up just a few times. The V gene is TRBV20-1, the J gene TRBJ2-7; TRBD1 matches 7 bases. Trimming at V came to 0 bases and at J to 4 bases, leaving 9 bases not matched to a gene. Germline assignment: CDR1 DFQATT and CDR2 SNEGSKA (reference sequence). This CDR3 contains 15 residues. CDR3 sequence reads: CSARDLRQGPYEQYF. In DNA form, the CDR3 reads TGCAGTGCTAGAGATCTAAGACAGGGCCCGTACGAGCAGTACTTC.